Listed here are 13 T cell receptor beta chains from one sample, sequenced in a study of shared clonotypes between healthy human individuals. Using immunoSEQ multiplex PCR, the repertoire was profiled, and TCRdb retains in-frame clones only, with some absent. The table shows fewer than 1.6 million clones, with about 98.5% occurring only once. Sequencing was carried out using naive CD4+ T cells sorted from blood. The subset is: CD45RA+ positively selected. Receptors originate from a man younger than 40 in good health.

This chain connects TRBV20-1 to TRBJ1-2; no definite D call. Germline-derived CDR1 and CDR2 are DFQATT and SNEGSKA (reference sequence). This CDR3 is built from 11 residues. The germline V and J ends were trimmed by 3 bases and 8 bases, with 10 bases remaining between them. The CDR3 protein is CSASFVRGYTF. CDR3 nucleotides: TGCAGTGCTAGTTTTGTCAGGGGCTACACCTTC.

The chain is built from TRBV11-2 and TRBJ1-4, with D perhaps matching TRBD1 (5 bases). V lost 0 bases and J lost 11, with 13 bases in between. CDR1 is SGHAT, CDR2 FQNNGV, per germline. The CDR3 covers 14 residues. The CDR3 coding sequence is TGTGCCAGCAGCTTAGAAGGGACTGCACGGAAACTGTTTTTT. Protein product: CASSLEGTARKLFF.

This chain's CDR3 is CASSRQGNTEAFF. The DNA of the CDR3 is TGTGCCAGCAGCAGACAGGGGAACACTGAAGCTTTCTTT. The chain joins TRBV7-8 to TRBJ1-1; 7 bases agree with TRBD1. Trimming took 5 bases from V and 1 from J; bases not matched to a gene: 1. The CDR3 loop spans 13 amino acids. Germline V gene data show CDR1 as SGHVS and CDR2 as FQNEAQ.

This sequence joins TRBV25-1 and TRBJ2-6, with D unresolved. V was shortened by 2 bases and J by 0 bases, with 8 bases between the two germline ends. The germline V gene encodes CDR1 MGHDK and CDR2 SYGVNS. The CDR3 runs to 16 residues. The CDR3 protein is CASSEARNSGANVLTF. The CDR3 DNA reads TGTGCCAGCAGTGAAGCCAGGAACTCTGGGGCCAACGTCCTGACTTTC.

In DNA, the CDR3 is TGTGCCAGCAGCTTGGGGGTATACGCATACAATGAGCAGTTCTTC. Protein: CASSLGVYAYNEQFF. This chain uses TRBV5-8 with TRBJ2-1; no clear D. V dropped 0 bases and J dropped 4 bases, with 11 bases sitting between them. Germline assignment: CDR1 SGHTS and CDR2 YDEGEE. CDR3 length: 15 amino acids.

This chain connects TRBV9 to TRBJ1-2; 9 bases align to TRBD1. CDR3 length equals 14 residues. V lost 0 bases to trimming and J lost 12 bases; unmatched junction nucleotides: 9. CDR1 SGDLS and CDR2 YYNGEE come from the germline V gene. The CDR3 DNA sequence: TGTGCCAGCAGCGTAGATGTGACAGGGGGAAGCGACACCTTC. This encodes CASSVDVTGGSDTF.

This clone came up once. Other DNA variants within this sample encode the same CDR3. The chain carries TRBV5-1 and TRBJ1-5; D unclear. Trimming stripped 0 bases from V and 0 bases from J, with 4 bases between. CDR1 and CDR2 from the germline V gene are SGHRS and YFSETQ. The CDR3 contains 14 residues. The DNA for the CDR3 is TGCGCCAGCAGCTTGGACAGTAGCAATCAGCCCCAGCATTTT. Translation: CASSLDSSNQPQHF. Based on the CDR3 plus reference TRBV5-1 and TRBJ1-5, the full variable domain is KAGVTQTPRYLIKTRGQQVTLSCSPISGHRSVSWYQQTPGQGLQFLFEYFSETQRNKGNFPGRFSGRQFSNSRSEMNVSTLELGDSALYLCASSLDSSNQPQHFGDGTRLSIL.

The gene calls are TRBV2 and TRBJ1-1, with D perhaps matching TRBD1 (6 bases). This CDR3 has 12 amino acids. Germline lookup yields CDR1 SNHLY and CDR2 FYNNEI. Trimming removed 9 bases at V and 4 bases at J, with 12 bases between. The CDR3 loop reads CASRTVSTEAFF. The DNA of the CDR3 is TGTGCCAGTCGGACAGTATCCACTGAAGCTTTCTTT. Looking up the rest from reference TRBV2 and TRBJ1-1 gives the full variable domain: EPEVTQTPSHQVTQMGQEVILRCVPISNHLYFYWYRQILGQKVEFLVSFYNNEISEKSEIFDDQFSVERPDGSNFTLKIRSTKLEDSAMYFCASRTVSTEAFFGQGTRLTVV.

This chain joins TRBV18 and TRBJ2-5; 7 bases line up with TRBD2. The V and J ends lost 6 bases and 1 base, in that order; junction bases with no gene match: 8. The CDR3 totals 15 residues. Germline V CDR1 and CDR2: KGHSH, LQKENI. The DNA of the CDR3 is TGTGCCAGCTCCACGTTGCTAGCGGTCCAAGAGACCCAGTACTTC. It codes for CASSTLLAVQETQYF.

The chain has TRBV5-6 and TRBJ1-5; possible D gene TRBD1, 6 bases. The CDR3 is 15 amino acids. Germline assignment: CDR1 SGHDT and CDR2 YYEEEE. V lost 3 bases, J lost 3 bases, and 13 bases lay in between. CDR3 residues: CASSYKRGHNQPQHF. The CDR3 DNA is TGTGCCAGCAGCTATAAACGGGGGCACAATCAGCCCCAGCATTTT.

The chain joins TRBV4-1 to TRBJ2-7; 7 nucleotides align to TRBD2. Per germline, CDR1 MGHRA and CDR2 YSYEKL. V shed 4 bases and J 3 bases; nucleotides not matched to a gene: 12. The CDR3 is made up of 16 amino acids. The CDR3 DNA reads TGCGCCAGCAGCCTAACATCCCGCGGCGGGAGCTACGAGCAGTACTTC. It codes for CASSLTSRGGSYEQYF.

CDR3 in DNA: TGTGCCAGCACAATCAACCGGGGTCAGCCCCAGCATTTT. Its translation: CASTINRGQPQHF. The V gene is TRBV28, the J gene TRBJ1-5, with D unclear. Trimming stripped 7 bases from V and 6 bases from J, with 13 bases between. The CDR3 length is 13 residues. The germline gives CDR1 MDHEN, CDR2 SYDVKM.

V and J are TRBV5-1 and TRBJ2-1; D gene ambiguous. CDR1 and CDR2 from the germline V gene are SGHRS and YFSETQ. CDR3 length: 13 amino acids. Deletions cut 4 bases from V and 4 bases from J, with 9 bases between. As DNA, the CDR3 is TGCGCCAGCAGCCTAAACACGTACAATGAGCAGTTCTTC. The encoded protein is CASSLNTYNEQFF.